This T cell receptor (beta chain) comes out of a study of T-cell memory formation after mild COVID-19. For the study at large: TCR clusters mostly belonged to single donors. Overall study results and limits: In second-wave clones peaking day 37, SARS-CoV-2 specificity remained unconfirmed. Clones contracting across day 15 to 85 had a balanced CD4/CD8 profile; later expanding clones leaned CD4+.

TCRdb fed the 5' RACE reads into MiXCR, producing one record per CDR3 protein. The data contain around 250,000 distinct CDR3 sequences, 9.4% of them singletons. This CDR3 region has 16 residues. V lost 4 bases, J lost 2 bases, and 17 bases lay in between. CDR1 SGHAT and CDR2 FQNNGV come from the germline V gene. In the case of this clonotype: As yet, its antigen is unknown.

The sequence came from a man younger than 30 who had mild COVID-19 (a few samples of this study predate the infection). Cell type and time point are not known. This chain connects TRBV11-2 to TRBJ1-1, with a possible D match to TRBD1 (5 bases). The material sequenced was PBMCs or a T cell subset sorted from them (not recorded which). CDR3 DNA: TGTGCCAGCAGCTGGACGCGGACACCTACCAACACTGAAGCTTTCTTT. This translates into CASSWTRTPTNTEAFF.